This entry lists 13 T cell receptor beta chains sequenced from one sample in a study of regulatory T cells in long-lasting Graves disease. PBMC-derived RNA was used for the TCR library. TCRdb re-derived calls from the reads in MiXCR, one entry per CDR3 protein. The sample has more than 1,500 distinct CDR3 sequences; about three fifths are singletons. Sample: peripheral blood mononuclear cells (PBMCs), taken with antithyroid drug treatment, in newly diagnosed or persistent Graves disease (not recorded which). Receptors originate from a human donor with Graves disease.

Written as DNA, the CDR3 is TGTGCCAGCAGTGAAGGACAGGGGAATTCACCCCTCCACTTT. This translates into CASSEGQGNSPLHF. This chain uses TRBV2 with TRBJ1-6; 8 nucleotides agree with TRBD1. The CDR3 extends over 14 amino acids. Germline CDR1 reads SNHLY; CDR2 reads FYNNEI. J was trimmed by 7 bases and V by 1 base; bases with no gene match: 0.

The chain joins TRBV7-9 to TRBJ2-5; the D call may be TRBD1 or TRBD2 (5 bases each). Looked up from germline, CDR1 is SEHNR and CDR2 is FQNEAQ (reference sequence). The CDR3 sequence is 15 residues long. The V and J ends lost 0 bases and 3 bases respectively, with 11 bases between them. CDR3 sequence reads: CASSLARVGEETQYF. The CDR3 bases are TGTGCCAGCAGCTTAGCGCGGGTAGGGGAAGAGACCCAGTACTTC.

The rearrangement links TRBV15 to TRBJ1-4; unclear D gene. The germline V gene has CDR1 LNHNV and CDR2 YYDKDF (reference sequence). The CDR3 covers 13 residues. Trimming removed 0 bases at V and 8 bases at J, with 7 bases between. The CDR3 is CATSRDREEKLFF. In DNA, the CDR3 is TGTGCCACCAGCAGAGATCGCGAGGAAAAACTGTTTTTT.

This clonotype was picked up a small number of times. The rearrangement links TRBV3-1 to TRBJ2-3; TRBD2 agrees at 9 bases. V shed 5 bases and J 4 bases; nucleotides not matched to a gene: 10. The CDR3 is 16 residues long. Germline lookup yields CDR1 LGHDT and CDR2 YNNKEL (reference sequence). The CDR3, as DNA: TGTGCCAGCAGCGCCCAAGGCGGGGGGGCCCCAGATACGCAGTATTTT. Its protein product is CASSAQGGGAPDTQYF.

This clonotype was recorded once. This sequence joins TRBV12-3 or TRBV12-4 and TRBJ1-5; D remains ambiguous. The CDR3 is made up of 12 amino acids. Trimming shortened V by 5 bases and J by 9 bases, and 11 bases separated the two germline ends. CDR3 in amino acids: CASSLVRGPQHF. The CDR3 DNA reads as TGTGCCAGCAGTCTGGTCCGGGGGCCCCAGCATTTT.

The chain uses TRBV4-1 and TRBJ2-7; TRBD1 aligns across 12 bases. Looked up from germline, CDR1 is MGHRA and CDR2 is YSYEKL. Trimming removed 3 bases from V and 4 bases from J; junction bases left unmatched: 7. The CDR3 has 16 amino acids. CDR3 sequence: CASSQAPGQGAYEQYF. The CDR3, as DNA: TGCGCCAGCAGCCAGGCCCCGGGACAGGGGGCGTACGAGCAGTACTTC.

This rearrangement joins TRBV29-1 to TRBJ1-2; D is unclear. CDR3 size: 13 residues. The germline gives CDR1 SQVTM, CDR2 ANQGSEA. The ends were cut back, 3 bases at V and 0 bases at J, with 8 bases in the middle. The CDR3 protein is CSVDGQANYGYTF. CDR3 nucleotide sequence: TGCAGCGTTGATGGGCAGGCTAACTATGGCTACACCTTC.

This chain links TRBV25-1 with TRBJ2-7; TRBD1 aligns across 11 bases. The V gene end was trimmed by 9 bases and the J gene end by 2 bases; junction bases not matched to a gene: 3. Germline V lookup: CDR1 MGHDK, CDR2 SYGVNS. The CDR3 spans 13 residues. This CDR3 is CASTGQGAYEQYF. As DNA, the CDR3 is TGTGCCAGTACGGGACAGGGGGCCTACGAGCAGTACTTC.

This chain connects TRBV27 to TRBJ2-7; 8 positions agree with TRBD1. The CDR3 extends over 18 amino acids. The V gene's germline CDR1 is MNHEY and CDR2 SMNVEV (reference sequence). The V and J ends lost 3 bases and 3 bases, in that order; junction bases with no gene match: 16. The CDR3 DNA follows: TGTGCCAGCAGTTTGTCTAAGACAGGGGTTCCTCTCCACTACGAGCAGTACTTC. Translation: CASSLSKTGVPLHYEQYF.

This chain uses TRBV7-2 with TRBJ2-7; unclear D gene. The V end was cut by 1 base, the J end by 0 bases, with 10 bases between. CDR3 length: 15 residues. Germline CDR1 SGHTA, CDR2 FQGNSA. As DNA, the CDR3 is TGTGCCAGCAGCTTAGTGGCTACTCTCTCCTACGAGCAGTACTTC. Amino acids: CASSLVATLSYEQYF.

This clonotype was counted a few times. The CDR3 protein is CASSVARGGTEAFF. CDR3 coding DNA: TGTGCCAGCAGCGTAGCCAGGGGTGGAACTGAAGCTTTCTTT. The chain joins TRBV9 to TRBJ1-1, with D possibly TRBD1 on 6 matching bases. Germline assignment: CDR1 SGDLS and CDR2 YYNGEE. Trimming removed 0 bases from V and 5 bases from J, with 11 bases in between. This CDR3 contains 14 residues.

The CDR3 region is CSVPWDTGELFF. In DNA, the CDR3 is TGCAGCGTTCCCTGGGACACCGGGGAGCTGTTTTTT. V is TRBV29-1 and J is TRBJ2-2; D not resolved. This CDR3 comprises 12 residues. Looked up from germline, CDR1 is SQVTM and CDR2 is ANQGSEA. Trimming shortened V by 5 bases and J by 3 bases, and 7 bases separated the two germline ends.

This sequence joins TRBV11-2 and TRBJ2-7; TRBD1 is a possible D gene (6 bases). Looked up from germline, CDR1 is SGHAT and CDR2 is FQNNGV. The CDR3 totals 16 residues. Trimming stripped 3 bases from V and 1 base from J, with 16 bases between. The CDR3 is CASSFSGIGQSYEQYF. CDR3 DNA: TGTGCCAGCAGCTTTTCCGGTATAGGACAGTCCTACGAGCAGTACTTC.